Shown below are 3 T cell receptor beta chains from a single sample sequenced in a study of beta chain features in type 1 diabetes. Overall study findings and caveats: When Type 1 diabetes patients were examined, their TCRB CDR3s proved moderately but significantly shorter in all four CD4+ subsets.

No antigens are known for them. cDNA synthesis used the whole RNA isolate, giving expressed TCRB sequences. The method was immunoSEQ multiplex PCR; TCRdb's version includes in-frame clones alone and lacks a portion of them. The table has some 160,000 clones, 9% seen once. Input material: central memory CD4+ T cells from blood. The source of these receptors is a woman in her twenties or thirties with type 1 diabetes.

In its sample, this clone was seen a few times. This chain links TRBV4-1 with TRBJ2-3; a weak D match, TRBD1 (5 bases). V lost 5 bases, J lost 0 bases, and 12 bases lay in between. The germline gives CDR1 MGHRA, CDR2 YSYEKL. The CDR3 totals 15 residues. Here the CDR3 reads CASSVATASTDTQYF. Here the CDR3 DNA reads TGCGCCAGCAGCGTTGCGACAGCTAGCACAGATACGCAGTATTTT.

The chain employs TRBV30 and TRBJ1-5; tentative D call: TRBD1 (6 bases). Germline V gene lookup returns CDR1 GTSNPN and CDR2 SVGIG (reference sequence). The CDR3 runs to 13 residues. Trimming left V 2 bases short and J 3 bases short, with 8 bases between. As DNA, the CDR3 is TGTGCCTGGAGTAGGGGGAACAATCAGCCCCAGCATTTT. Protein sequence: CAWSRGNNQPQHF.

The chain joins TRBV5-1 to TRBJ1-2, with TRBD1 identical over 9 bases. V shed 4 bases, J shed 2 bases, and the junction held 9 bases outside the gene matches. The germline V gene has CDR1 SGHRS and CDR2 YFSETQ. The CDR3 loop spans 16 amino acids. In DNA form, the CDR3 reads TGCGCCAGCAGCCTAACTCCGGGACAGGGCAACTATGGCTACACCTTC. Protein product: CASSLTPGQGNYGYTF.